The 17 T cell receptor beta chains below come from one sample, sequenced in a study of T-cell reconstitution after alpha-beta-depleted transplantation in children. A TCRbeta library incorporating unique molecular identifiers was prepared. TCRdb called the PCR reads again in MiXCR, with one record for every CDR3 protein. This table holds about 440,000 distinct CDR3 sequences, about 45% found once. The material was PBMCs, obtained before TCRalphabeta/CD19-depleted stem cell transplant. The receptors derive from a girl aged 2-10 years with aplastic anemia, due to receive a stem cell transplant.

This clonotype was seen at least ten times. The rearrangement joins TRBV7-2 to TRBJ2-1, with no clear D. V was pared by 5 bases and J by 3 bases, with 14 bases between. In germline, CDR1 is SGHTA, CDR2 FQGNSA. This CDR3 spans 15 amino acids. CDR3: CASSLMSGFYNEQFF. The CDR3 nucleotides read TGTGCCAGCAGCCTCATGTCCGGGTTCTACAATGAGCAGTTCTTC.

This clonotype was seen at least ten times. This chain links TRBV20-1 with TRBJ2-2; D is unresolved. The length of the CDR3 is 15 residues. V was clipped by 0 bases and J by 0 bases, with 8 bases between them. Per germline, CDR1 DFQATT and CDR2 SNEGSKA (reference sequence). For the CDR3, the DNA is TGCAGTGCTAGAGATCTTGGGTCGAACACCGGGGAGCTGTTTTTT. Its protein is CSARDLGSNTGELFF.

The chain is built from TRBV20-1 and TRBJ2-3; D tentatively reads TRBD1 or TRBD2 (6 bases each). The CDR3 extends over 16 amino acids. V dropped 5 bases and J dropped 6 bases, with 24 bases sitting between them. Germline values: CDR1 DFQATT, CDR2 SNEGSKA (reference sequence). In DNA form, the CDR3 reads TGCAGTGCTCATTCCCGGGACCCGAAGGGGGGCGATACGCAGTATTTT. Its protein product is CSAHSRDPKGGDTQYF.

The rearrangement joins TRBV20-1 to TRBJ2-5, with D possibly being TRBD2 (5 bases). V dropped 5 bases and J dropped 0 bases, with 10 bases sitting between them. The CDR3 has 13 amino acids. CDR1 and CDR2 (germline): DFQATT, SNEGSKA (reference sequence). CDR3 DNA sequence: TGCAGTGCTTACCGGGGTAACCAAGAGACCCAGTACTTC. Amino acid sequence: CSAYRGNQETQYF.

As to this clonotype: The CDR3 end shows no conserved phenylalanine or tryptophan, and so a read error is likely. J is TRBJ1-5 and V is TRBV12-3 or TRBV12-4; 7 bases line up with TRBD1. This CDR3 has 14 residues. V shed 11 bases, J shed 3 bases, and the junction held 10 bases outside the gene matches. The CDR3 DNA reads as TGTGCCTCCAGTCCTGGACAGGTCAATCAGCCCCAGCATTCT. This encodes CASSPGQVNQPQHS.

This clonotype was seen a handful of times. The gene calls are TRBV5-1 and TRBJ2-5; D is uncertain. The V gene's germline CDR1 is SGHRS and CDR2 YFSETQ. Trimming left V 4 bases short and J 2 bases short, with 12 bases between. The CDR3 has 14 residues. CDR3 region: CASSRAGRQETQYF. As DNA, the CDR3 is TGCGCCAGCAGCAGGGCAGGAAGGCAAGAGACCCAGTACTTC.

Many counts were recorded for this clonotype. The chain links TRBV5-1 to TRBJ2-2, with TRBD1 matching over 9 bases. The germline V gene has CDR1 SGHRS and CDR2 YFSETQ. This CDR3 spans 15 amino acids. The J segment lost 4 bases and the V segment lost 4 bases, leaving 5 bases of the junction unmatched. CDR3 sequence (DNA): TGCGCCAGCAGCGTCCCGACAGGGGGCACCGGGGAGCTGTTTTTT. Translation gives CASSVPTGGTGELFF. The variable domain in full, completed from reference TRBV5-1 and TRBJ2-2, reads KAGVTQTPRYLIKTRGQQVTLSCSPISGHRSVSWYQQTPGQGLQFLFEYFSETQRNKGNFPGRFSGRQFSNSRSEMNVSTLELGDSALYLCASSVPTGGTGELFFGEGSRLTVL.

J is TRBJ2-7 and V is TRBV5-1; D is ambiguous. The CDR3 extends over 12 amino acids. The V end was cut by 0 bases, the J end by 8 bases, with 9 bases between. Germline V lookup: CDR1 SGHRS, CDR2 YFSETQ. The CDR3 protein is CASSLANGQQYF. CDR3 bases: TGCGCCAGCAGCTTGGCTAACGGACAGCAGTACTTC.

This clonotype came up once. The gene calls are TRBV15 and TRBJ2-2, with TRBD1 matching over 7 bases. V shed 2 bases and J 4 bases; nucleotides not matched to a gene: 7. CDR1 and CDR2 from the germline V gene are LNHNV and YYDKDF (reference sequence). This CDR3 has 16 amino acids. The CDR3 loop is CATSRKGDRFTGELFF. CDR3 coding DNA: TGTGCCACCAGCAGAAAAGGGGACAGATTCACCGGGGAGCTGTTTTTT.

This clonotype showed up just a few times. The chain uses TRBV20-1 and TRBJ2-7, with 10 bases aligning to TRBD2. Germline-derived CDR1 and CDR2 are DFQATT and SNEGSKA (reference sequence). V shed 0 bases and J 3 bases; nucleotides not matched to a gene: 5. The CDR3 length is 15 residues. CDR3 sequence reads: CSARELAGGYYEQYF. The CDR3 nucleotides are TGCAGTGCTAGAGAGTTAGCGGGAGGATACTACGAGCAGTACTTC.

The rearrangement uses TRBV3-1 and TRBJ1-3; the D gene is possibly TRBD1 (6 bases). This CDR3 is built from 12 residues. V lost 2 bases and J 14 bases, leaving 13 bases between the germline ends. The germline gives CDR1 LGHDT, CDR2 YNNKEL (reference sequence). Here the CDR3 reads CASSQFRTELYF. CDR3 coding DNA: TGTGCCAGCAGCCAATTCCGGACAGAGTTATATTTT.

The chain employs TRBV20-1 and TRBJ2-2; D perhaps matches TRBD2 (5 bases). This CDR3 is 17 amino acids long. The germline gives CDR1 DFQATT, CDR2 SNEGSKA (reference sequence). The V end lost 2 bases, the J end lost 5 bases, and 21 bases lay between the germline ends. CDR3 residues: CSARLTNQPRWTGELFF. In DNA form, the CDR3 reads TGCAGTGCTAGATTGACTAACCAGCCTCGATGGACCGGGGAGCTGTTTTTT.

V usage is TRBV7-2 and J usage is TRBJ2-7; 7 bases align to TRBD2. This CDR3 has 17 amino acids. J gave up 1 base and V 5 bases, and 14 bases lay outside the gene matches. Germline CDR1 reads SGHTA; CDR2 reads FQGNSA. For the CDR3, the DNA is TGTGCCAGCAGCGAGTACCATGGACTAGAGCGGTCCTACGAGCAGTACTTC. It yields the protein CASSEYHGLERSYEQYF.

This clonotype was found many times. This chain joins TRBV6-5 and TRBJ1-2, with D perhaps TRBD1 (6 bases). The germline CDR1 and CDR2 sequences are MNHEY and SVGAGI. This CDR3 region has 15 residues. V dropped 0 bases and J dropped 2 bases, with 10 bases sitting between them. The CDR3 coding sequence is TGTGCCAGCAGTTACTCGGTACAGGGAAACTATGGCTACACCTTC. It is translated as CASSYSVQGNYGYTF.

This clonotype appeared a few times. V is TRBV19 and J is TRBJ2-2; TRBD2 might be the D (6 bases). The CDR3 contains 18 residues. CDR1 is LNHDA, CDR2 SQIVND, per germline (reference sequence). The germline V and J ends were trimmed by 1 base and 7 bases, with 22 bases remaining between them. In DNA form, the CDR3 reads TGTGCCAGTAGTATAGGGCGGGACTTACGTTATGAGATCGGGGAGCTGTTTTTT. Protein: CASSIGRDLRYEIGELFF.

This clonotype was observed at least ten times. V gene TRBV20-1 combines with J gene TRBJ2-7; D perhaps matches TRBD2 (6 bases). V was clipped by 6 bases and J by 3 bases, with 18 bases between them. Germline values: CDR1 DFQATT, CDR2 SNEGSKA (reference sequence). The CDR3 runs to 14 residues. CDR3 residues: CSATGRGRNYEQYF. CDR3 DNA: TGCAGTGCCACCGGCCGGGGGAGAAACTACGAGCAGTACTTC.

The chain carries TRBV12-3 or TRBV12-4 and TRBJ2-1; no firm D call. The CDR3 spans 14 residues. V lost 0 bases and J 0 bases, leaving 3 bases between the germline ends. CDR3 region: CASSLATSYNEQFF. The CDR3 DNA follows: TGTGCCAGCAGTTTAGCGACCTCCTACAATGAGCAGTTCTTC.